This note documents a single T cell receptor beta chain sequence. Its antigen is not known. The CDR3 loop spans 15 amino acids. The germline gives CDR1 SGHRS, CDR2 YFSETQ. Losses at the gene ends were 2 bases for V and 4 bases for J; bases not matched to a gene: 6. This sample was taken from a study of OX40 agonist ivuxolimab in advanced cancers. Study-level points and caveats: In the 0.1-3.0 mg/kg groups, partial responders showed among the lowest expansion.

Autoimmune disease history or systemic immunosuppression barred patients. The timepoints at which blood was sampled were baseline, cycle 4 day 1, and cycle 7 day 1. Clones were sequenced by immunoSEQ multiplex PCR, and TCRdb holds only the in-frame ones, with some missing. This table holds under 20,000 clones, approximately 76% found once. The chain carries TRBV5-1 and TRBJ1-1, with 9 nucleotides matching TRBD1. This material consisted of CD4+ or CD8+ T cells sorted from blood, taken in a trial of the OX40 agonist ivuxolimab. The receptor was isolated from an adult with an advanced solid tumor such as melanoma, head and neck, liver or kidney cancer. CDR3 sequence reads: CASSLSPTGGTEAFF. The CDR3 bases are TGCGCCAGCAGCTTATCCCCGACAGGGGGCACTGAAGCTTTCTTT.